Below are 2 T cell receptor beta chains sequenced from a single sample in a study of cytomegalovirus exposure and HLA in healthy donors. The PCR employed 60 Vbeta primers together with 13 Jbeta primers. Method: immunoSEQ multiplex PCR; TCRdb's copy keeps in-frame clones and lacks some. The table lists under 150,000 clones, 75% to 90% of them singletons, with approximately 6.7% in the top ten. Sequenced sample: PBMCs. The receptors were sampled from a woman in her 30s in good health and CMV-seropositive.

This clone has only one observation. V usage is TRBV12-2 and J usage is TRBJ2-3; no DNA check was done on the table's D call, TRBD2. TRBV12-2 is recorded as a pseudogene. The CDR3 spans 16 residues. Here the CDR3 DNA reads TGTGCAAGTCGCTCCCTTAGCGGGAGGATCACAGATACGCAGTATTTT. This gives the protein CASRSLSGRITDTQYF.

A word on this clone: The junction departs from germline at one end; a sequencing error may be responsible. The rearrangement links TRBV7-7 to TRBJ2-2, with TRBD1 matching 8 bases. The CDR3 is 15 residues long. Germline V gives CDR1 SSHAT, CDR2 FNYEAQ (reference sequence). The CDR3 region has the DNA TGTGCTAGCAGCTTGGCGACAGGGGTTGGTGGGGAGCTGTTTTTT. Translated: CASSLATGVGGELFF.